This T cell receptor (beta chain) was sequenced in a study of T-cell memory formation after mild COVID-19. TCRdb passed the 5' RACE reads through MiXCR, listing each CDR3 protein once. The sample lists about 400,000 distinct CDR3 sequences, 20% to 30% occurring once. This CDR3 contains 14 residues. Germline assignment: CDR1 LNHDA and CDR2 SQIVND (reference sequence). The ends were cut back, 2 bases at V and 1 base at J, with 8 bases in the middle. This clonotype turned up a few times. This TCR came from an adult woman who had mild COVID-19 (a few samples of this study predate the infection). Cell type and time point are not known. The chain has TRBV19 and TRBJ1-1, with D tentatively TRBD1 (5 bases). The material sequenced was PBMCs or a T cell subset sorted from them (not recorded which). CDR3 sequence reads: CASSIRDGNTEAFF. CDR3 nucleotide sequence: TGTGCCAGTAGTATACGGGACGGGAACACTGAAGCTTTCTTT.